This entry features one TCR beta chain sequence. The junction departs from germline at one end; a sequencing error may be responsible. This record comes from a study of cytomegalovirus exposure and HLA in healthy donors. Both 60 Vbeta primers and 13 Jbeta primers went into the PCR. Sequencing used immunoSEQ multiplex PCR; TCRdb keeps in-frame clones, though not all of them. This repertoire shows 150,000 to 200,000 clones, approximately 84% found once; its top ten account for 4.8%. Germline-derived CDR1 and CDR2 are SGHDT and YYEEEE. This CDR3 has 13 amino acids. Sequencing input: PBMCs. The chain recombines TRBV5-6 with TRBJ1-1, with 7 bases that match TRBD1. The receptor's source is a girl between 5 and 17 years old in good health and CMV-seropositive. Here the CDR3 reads CASSLLSGTETSF. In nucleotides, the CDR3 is TGTGCCAGCAGCCTCTTGTCCGGGACAGAAACCTCCTTT.